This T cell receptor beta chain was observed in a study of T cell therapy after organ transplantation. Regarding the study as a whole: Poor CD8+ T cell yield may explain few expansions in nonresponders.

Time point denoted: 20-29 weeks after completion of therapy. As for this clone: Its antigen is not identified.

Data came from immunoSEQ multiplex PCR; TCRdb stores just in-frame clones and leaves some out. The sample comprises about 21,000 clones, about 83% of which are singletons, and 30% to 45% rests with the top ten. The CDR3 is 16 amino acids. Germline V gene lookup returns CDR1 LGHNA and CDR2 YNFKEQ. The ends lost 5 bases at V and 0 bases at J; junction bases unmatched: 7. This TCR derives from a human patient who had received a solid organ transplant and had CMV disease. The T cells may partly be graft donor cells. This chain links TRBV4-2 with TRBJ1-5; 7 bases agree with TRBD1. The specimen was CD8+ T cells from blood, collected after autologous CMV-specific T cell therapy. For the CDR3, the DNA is TGTGCCAGCAGCGGGGGACAGATTTATAGCAATCAGCCCCAGCATTTT. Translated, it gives CASSGGQIYSNQPQHF.